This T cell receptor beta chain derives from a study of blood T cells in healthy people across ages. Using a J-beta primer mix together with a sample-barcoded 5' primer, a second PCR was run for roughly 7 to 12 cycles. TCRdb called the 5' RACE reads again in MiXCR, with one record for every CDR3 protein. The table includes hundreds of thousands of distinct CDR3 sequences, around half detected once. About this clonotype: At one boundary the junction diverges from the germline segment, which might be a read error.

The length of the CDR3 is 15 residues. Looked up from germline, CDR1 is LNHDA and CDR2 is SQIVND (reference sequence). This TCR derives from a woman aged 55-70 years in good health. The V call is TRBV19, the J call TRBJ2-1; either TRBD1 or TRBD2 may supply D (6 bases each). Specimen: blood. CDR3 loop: CASSIGGAGENERFF. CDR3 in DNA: TGTGCCAGTAGTATCGGGGGCGCGGGTGAGAATGAGCGGTTCTTC.